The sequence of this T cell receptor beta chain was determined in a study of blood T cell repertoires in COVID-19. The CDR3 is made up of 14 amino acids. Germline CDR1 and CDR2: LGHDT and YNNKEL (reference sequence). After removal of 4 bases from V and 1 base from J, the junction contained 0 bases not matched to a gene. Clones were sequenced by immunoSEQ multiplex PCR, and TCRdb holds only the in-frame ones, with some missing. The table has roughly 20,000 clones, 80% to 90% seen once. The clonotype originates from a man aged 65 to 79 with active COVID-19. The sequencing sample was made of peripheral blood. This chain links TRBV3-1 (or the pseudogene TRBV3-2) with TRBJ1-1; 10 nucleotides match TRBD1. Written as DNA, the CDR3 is TGTGCCAGCAGCCGACAGGGGGCGAACACTGAAGCTTTCTTT. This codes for CASSRQGANTEAFF.